This record concerns one T cell receptor beta chain sequence. This clonotype has ten or more counts. It lacks a known antigen. Base-call qualities are not available, and no considerably larger clone is one nucleotide away. This sample was taken from a study of T cells in Graves' hyperthyroidism and ophthalmopathy (dated by TCRdb to the late 2010s). Notes on the research overall: Peripheral blood samples were taken at initial diagnosis, before any treatment was given. To identify distinguishing TCR V-J signatures, a discovery cohort of about a hundred patients was used, comprising 43 with Graves' ophthalmopathy and some 60 with stable Graves' hyperthyroidism. An independent validation cohort of under 20 hyperthyroidism patients and about 16 patients who later progressed to ophthalmopathy tested prospective prediction of ophthalmopathy. The roughly 91 discovery patients were randomly divided into training and test sets at a 7:3 ratio. In addition, the study compared T-cell repertoires in thyroid tissue and in blood from several Graves' hyperthyroidism patients. After blood sampling, hyperthyroidism patients were treated with methimazole at a starting dose of 30 mg daily, and ophthalmopathy patients were treated with high-dose intravenous methylprednisolone. TCR Vbeta CDR3 sequencing of some 140 peripheral blood samples (over 40 ophthalmopathy, around 80 hyperthyroidism and some 17 progressor patients) is reported in the paper.

The TCR beta CDR3 regions were amplified from the RNA transcripts. For the first round of RT-PCR on the TCR CDR3, the HTBI primer set was used together with the Qiagen OneStep RT-PCR kit. A second multiplex PCR round built the libraries, followed by size selection and purification. The libraries were sequenced on an Illumina HiSeq2000 using paired-end 100 bp reads. The authors' pipeline ran thus. SOAPnuke was used to process the raw data, removing reads that contained adapters or uncalled bases, had a mean Phred below 15, or lacked an exact match to the constant primer or identifier. High-quality paired reads were merged using COPE v1.2.5, and each unique nucleotide sequence was defined as a clonotype. MiTCR v1.1 was used to align clonotypes to the IMGT TRBV, TRBD and TRBJ reference segments. The analysis included only V-J combinations with a frequency above 0.0001, which together covered roughly 99% of the repertoires. A TCS score was defined as the ratio of F50 (clonal expansion) to E x V (chaos), with BLOSUM62-based TCRdist applied between CDR3 peptides within each V-J. Welch's t-statistics and random forest reduced fewer than 550 V-J features to 10 to 15, which were used in a naive Bayes classifier (R e1071). Through fastp at Q25 and MiXCR, TCRdb rebuilt clones from the public reads, retaining in-frame beta chains. Merged by CDR3 protein, the rows form single entries marked with the most common genes and DNA. The V and J calls were determined by TCRdb, not by the authors. Here the sample has about 400,000 distinct CDR3 sequences; approximately 15% occur a single time. The top ten clones comprise approximately 32% of the sample.

From a lookup of the germline V gene, CDR1 and CDR2 are SGHRS and YFSETQ. The CDR3 starts with the cysteine, ends with the phenylalanine, and has 14 residues. Only CDR3 DNA is held: 42 bases, read in frame from base 1. V loses 4 bases, J loses 7 bases, and the germline ends lie 18 bases apart. What the study reported, not specific to this receptor: In validation, the model predicted progression to ophthalmopathy with 65% to 71% sensitivity and 72% to 75% specificity, a median of 6.5 months before onset. No statistical method was used to fix the sample size in advance, and group allocation was not hidden from the investigators. In cross-validation, a model built on a 13 V-J signature told ophthalmopathy apart from stable hyperthyroidism with about 90% sensitivity and about 81% specificity, and in testing the same model reached 80%/75%. Most expanded thyroid clonotypes (frequency above 0.001) were also detected in blood, a finding suggesting that blood repertoires may reflect thyroid immune responses.

Stable Graves' hyperthyroidism was defined as the absence of progression to ophthalmopathy over 18 months of follow-up. The hyperthyroidism patients were between 18 and 65 years old and newly diagnosed, with a disease duration of less than 2 months. Patients with uncontrolled infections, other autoimmune diseases, pregnancy or lactation were excluded. Diagnoses were based on clinical symptoms, serum thyroxine and TRAb, thyroid ultrasound and orbital computed tomography. Ficoll-Paque density gradient centrifugation was used to isolate PBMCs from 8.5 to 10 ml of fresh peripheral blood. Total RNA was extracted using Trizol reagent, and RNA quality was assessed on an Agilent 2100 Bioanalyzer.

The clonotype originates from a woman in her 30s with Graves' hyperthyroidism. The sequence links TRBV5-1 to TRBJ2-7; the D gene is possibly TRBD1, with 6 bases matching. Specimen: blood. In nucleotide form, the sequence is TGCGCCAGCAGCCGAACCCCGGGACAACGAGAGCAGTACTTC. This gives the protein CASSRTPGQREQYF.